Included here is one TCR beta chain sequence, with context. This sample is drawn from a study of blood T cell repertoires in COVID-19. Looking at the study overall: The study drew acute and convalescent COVID-19 samples from the United States, Italy and Spain. PBMCs, B-cell-depleted T cells, or T cells were the source of the cDNA or gDNA that made up the material.

As processed by the authors: Estimation of nucleated cell counts relied on the amplification of reference gene primers. Some clones are missing from TCRdb's copy, which holds only in-frame ones; the method was immunoSEQ multiplex PCR. The V and J calls and the clone size are those of that table, but D and trimming were determined from the DNA. The profile covers tens of thousands of clones, with under 90% appearing a single time and approximately 11% taken by the ten largest. The CDR3 extends over 15 amino acids. V was pared by 4 bases and J by 2 bases, with 8 bases of the junction left unmatched. Germline lookup yields CDR1 SGHRS and CDR2 YFSETQ.

The sequencing input was peripheral blood. J is TRBJ2-5 and V is TRBV5-1; 7 nucleotides match TRBD2. This receptor was taken from a man aged 65 to 79 with active or convalescent COVID-19. CDR3 region: CASSPGGGEQETQYF. The CDR3 DNA sequence: TGCGCCAGCAGCCCGGGGGGAGGGGAACAAGAGACCCAGTACTTC.